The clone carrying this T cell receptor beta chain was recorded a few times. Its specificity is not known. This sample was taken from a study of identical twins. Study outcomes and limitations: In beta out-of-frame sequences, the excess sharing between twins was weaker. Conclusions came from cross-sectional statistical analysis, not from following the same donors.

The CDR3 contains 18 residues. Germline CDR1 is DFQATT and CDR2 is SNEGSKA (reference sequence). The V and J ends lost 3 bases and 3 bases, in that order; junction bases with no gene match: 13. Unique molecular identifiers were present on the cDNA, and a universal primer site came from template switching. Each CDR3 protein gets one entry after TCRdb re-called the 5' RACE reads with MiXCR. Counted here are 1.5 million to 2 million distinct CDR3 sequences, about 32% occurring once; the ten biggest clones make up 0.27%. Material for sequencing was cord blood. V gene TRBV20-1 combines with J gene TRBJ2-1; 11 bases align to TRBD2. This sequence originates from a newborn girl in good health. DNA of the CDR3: TGCAGTGCTAGCGGTCTTACGGGACTAGCGGCGAACTACAATGAGCAGTTCTTC. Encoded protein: CSASGLTGLAANYNEQFF.